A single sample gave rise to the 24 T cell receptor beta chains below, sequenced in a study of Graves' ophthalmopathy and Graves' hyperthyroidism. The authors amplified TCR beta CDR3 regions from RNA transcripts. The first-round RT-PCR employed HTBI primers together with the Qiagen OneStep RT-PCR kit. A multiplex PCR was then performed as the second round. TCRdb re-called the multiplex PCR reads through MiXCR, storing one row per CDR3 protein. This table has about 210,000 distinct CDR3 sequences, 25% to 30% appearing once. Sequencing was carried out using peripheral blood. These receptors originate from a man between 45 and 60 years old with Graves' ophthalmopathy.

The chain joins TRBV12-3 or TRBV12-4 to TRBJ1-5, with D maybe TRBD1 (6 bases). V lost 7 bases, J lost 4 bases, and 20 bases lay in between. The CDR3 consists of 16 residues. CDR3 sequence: CASNEELGTPNQPQHF. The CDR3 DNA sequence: TGTGCCAGCAACGAAGAGTTAGGGACACCTAATCAGCCCCAGCATTTT.

The CDR3 nucleotides are TGTGCCAGCAGTGAGGGCCCCTATCAGCCCCAGCATTTT. Its translation is CASSEGPYQPQHF. This chain uses TRBV6-1 with TRBJ1-5; D is unresolved. In germline, CDR1 is MNHNS, CDR2 SASEGT. This CDR3 has 13 residues. V lost 3 bases and J 5 bases, leaving 8 bases between the germline ends.

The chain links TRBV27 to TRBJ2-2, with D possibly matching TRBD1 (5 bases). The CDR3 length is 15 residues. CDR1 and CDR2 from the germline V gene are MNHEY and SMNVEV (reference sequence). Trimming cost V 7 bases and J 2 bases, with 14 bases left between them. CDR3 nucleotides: TGTGCCAGCAACACAGGACAAGCAAACACCGGGGAGCTGTTTTTT. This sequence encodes CASNTGQANTGELFF.

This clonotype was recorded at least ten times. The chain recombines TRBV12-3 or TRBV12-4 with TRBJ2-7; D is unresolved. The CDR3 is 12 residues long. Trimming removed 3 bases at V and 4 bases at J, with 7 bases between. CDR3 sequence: CASSFLAYEQYF. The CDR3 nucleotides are TGTGCCAGCAGTTTCTTAGCATACGAGCAGTACTTC.

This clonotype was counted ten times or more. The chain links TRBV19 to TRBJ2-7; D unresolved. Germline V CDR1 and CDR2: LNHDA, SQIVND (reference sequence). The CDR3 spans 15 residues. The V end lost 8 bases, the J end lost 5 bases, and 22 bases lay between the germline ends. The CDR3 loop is CASPENRAPPNEQYF. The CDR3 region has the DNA TGTGCCAGTCCAGAGAACCGGGCCCCTCCGAACGAGCAGTACTTC.

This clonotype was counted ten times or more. The CDR3 sequence: CASSYSLWPGQGVTGELFF. The CDR3 nucleotides read TGTGCCAGCAGTTACTCGTTATGGCCGGGACAGGGGGTAACCGGGGAGCTGTTTTTT. The J gene is TRBJ2-2, the V gene TRBV6-2 or TRBV6-3; TRBD1 agrees at 11 bases. The germline V gene encodes CDR1 MNHEY and CDR2 SVGEGT. This CDR3 comprises 19 residues. Trimming cost V 0 bases and J 5 bases; bases outside gene matches: 11.

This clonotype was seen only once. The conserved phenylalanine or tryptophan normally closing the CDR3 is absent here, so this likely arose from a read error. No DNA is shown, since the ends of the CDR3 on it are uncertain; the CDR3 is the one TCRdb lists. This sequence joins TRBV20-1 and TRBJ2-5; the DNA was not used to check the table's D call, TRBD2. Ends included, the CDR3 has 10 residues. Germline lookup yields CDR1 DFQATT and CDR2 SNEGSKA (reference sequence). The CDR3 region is CSIQVPGLAG.

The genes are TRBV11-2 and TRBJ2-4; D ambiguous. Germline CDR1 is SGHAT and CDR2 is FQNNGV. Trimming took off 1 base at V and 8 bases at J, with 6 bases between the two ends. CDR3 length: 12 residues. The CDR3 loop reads CASSLVGDIQYF. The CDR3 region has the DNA TGTGCCAGCAGCTTAGTGGGTGACATTCAGTACTTC. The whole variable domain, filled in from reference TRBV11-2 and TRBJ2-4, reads EAGVAQSPRYKIIEKRQSVAFWCNPISGHATLYWYQQILGQGPKLLIQFQNNGVVDDSQLPKDRFSAERLKGVDSTLKIQPAKLEDSAVYLCASSLVGDIQYFGAGTRLSVL.

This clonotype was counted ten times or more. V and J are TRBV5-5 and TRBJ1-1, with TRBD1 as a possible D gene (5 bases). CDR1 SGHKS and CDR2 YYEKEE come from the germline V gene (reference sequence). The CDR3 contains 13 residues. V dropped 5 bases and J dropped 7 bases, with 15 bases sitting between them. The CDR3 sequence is CASSMTRVFEAFF. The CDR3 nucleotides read TGTGCCAGCAGTATGACCAGGGTTTTTGAAGCTTTCTTT. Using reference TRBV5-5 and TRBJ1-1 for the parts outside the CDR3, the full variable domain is DAGVTQSPTHLIKTRGQQVTLRCSPISGHKSVSWYQQVLGQGPQFIFQYYEKEERGRGNFPDRFSARQFPNYSSELNVNALLLGDSALYLCASSMTRVFEAFFGQGTRLTVV.

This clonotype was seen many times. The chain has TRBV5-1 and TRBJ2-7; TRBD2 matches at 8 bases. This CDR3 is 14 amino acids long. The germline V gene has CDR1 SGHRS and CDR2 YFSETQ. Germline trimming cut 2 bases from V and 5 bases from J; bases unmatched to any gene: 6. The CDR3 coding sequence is TGCGCCAGCAGCTTCGCAGCGGGAGCTAACGAGCAGTACTTC. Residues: CASSFAAGANEQYF.

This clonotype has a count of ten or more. CDR3 sequence: CASSLAEFWDEQYF. For the CDR3, the DNA is TGTGCCAGCAGCTTAGCTGAGTTCTGGGACGAGCAGTACTTC. V is TRBV7-2 and J is TRBJ2-7; D not resolved. The germline CDR1 and CDR2 sequences are SGHTA and FQGNSA. V lost 0 bases and J 5 bases, leaving 11 bases between the germline ends. The CDR3 has 14 amino acids. Full variable domain (missing parts from reference TRBV7-2 and TRBJ2-7): GAGVSQSPSNKVTEKGKDVELRCDPISGHTALYWYRQSLGQGLEFLIYFQGNSAPDKSGLPSDRFSAERTGGSVSTLTIQRTQQEDSAVYLCASSLAEFWDEQYFGPGTRLTVT.

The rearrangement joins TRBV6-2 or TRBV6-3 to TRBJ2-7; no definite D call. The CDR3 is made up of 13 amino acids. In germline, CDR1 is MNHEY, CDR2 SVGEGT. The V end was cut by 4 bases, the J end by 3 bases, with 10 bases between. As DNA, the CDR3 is TGTGCCAGCAGTTTGGGGTCCATCTACGAGCAGTACTTC. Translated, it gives CASSLGSIYEQYF.

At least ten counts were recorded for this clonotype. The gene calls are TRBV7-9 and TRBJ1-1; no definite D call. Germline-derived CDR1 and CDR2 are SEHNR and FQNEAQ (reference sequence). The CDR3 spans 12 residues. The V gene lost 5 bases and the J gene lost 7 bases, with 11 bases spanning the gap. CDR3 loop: CASSPTRDEAFF. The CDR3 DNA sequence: TGTGCCAGCAGCCCGACCCGGGATGAAGCTTTCTTT.

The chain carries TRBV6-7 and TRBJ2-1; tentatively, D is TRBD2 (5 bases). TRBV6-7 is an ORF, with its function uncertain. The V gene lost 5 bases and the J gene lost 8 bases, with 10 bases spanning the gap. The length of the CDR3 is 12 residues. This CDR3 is CASSPSGYEQFF. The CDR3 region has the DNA TGTGCCAGCAGTCCGAGCGGCTATGAGCAGTTCTTC.

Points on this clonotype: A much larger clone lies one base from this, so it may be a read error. The CDR3: CASSPGFSAYTF. CDR3 DNA sequence: TGTGCCAGCAGCCCCGGGTTCTCCGCCTACACCTTC. V gene TRBV11-2 combines with J gene TRBJ1-2; D call uncertain. The CDR3 has 12 residues. Trimming removed 5 bases at V and 10 bases at J, with 14 bases between. Germline V gives CDR1 SGHAT, CDR2 FQNNGV.

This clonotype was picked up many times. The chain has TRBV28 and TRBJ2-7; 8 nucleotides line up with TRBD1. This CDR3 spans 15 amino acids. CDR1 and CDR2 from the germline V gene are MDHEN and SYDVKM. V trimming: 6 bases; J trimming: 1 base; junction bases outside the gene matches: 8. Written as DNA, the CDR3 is TGTGCCAGCAGACAAGCCGGGACAGGTTCCTACGAGCAGTACTTC. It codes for CASRQAGTGSYEQYF.

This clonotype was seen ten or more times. CDR3 DNA: TGCTCACCAGGGACAGATTCCTCTGGGGCCAACGTCCTGACTTTC. Translation gives CSPGTDSSGANVLTF. V and J are TRBV20-1 and TRBJ2-6, with 7 bases identical to TRBD1. The CDR3 contains 15 residues. Per the germline V gene, CDR1 is DFQATT and CDR2 is SNEGSKA (reference sequence).

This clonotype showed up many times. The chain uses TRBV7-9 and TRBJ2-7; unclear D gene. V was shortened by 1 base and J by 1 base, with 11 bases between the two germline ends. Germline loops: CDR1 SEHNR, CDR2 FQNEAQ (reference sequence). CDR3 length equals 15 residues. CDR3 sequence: CASSLEGSLSYEQYF. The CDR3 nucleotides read TGTGCCAGCAGCTTAGAAGGCAGTCTGTCCTACGAGCAGTACTTC.

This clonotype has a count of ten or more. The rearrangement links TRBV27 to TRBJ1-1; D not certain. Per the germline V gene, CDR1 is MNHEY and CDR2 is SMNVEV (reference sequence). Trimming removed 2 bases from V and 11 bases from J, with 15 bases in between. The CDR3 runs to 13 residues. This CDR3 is CASSLVRTSRAFF. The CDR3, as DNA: TGTGCCAGCAGTTTAGTCCGCACCTCTCGGGCTTTCTTT.

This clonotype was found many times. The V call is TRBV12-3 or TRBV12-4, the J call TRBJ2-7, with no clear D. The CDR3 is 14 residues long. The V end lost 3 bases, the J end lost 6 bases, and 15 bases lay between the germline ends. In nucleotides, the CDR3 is TGTGCCAGCAGTTTTGAACCTGATACAAGCGAGCAGTACTTC. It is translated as CASSFEPDTSEQYF.

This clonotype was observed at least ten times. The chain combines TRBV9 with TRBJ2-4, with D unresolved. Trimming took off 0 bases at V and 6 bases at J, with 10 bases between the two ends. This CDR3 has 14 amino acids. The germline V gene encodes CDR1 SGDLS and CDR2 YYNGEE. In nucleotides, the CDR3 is TGTGCCAGCAGCGTAGATGAAGGGTCAAACATTCAGTACTTC. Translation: CASSVDEGSNIQYF. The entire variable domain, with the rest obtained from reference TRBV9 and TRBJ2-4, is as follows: DSGVTQTPKHLITATGQRVTLRCSPRSGDLSVYWYQQSLDQGLQFLIQYYNGEERAKGNILERFSAQQFPDLHSELNLSSLELGDSALYFCASSVDEGSNIQYFGAGTRLSVL.

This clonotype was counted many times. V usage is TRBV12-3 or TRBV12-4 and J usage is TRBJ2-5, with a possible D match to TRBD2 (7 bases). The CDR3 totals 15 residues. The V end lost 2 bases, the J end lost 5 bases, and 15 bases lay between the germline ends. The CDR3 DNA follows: TGTGCCAGCAGTTTAAAGGGGGAGGGTGAGGAGACCCAGTACTTC. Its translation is CASSLKGEGEETQYF.

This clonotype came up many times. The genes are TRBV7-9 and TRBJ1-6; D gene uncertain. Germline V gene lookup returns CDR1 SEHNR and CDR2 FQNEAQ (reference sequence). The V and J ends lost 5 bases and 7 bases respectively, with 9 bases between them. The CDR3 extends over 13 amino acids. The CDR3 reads CASSTEGNSPLHF. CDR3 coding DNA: TGTGCCAGCAGCACTGAAGGGAATTCACCCCTCCACTTT.

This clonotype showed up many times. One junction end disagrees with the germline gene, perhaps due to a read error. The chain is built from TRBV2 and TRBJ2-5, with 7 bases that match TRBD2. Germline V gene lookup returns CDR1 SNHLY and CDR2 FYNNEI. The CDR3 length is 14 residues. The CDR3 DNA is TGTGCCAGCAGTACCCTAGGAGGGAGGGAGACCCGGTACTTC. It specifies CASSTLGGRETRYF.